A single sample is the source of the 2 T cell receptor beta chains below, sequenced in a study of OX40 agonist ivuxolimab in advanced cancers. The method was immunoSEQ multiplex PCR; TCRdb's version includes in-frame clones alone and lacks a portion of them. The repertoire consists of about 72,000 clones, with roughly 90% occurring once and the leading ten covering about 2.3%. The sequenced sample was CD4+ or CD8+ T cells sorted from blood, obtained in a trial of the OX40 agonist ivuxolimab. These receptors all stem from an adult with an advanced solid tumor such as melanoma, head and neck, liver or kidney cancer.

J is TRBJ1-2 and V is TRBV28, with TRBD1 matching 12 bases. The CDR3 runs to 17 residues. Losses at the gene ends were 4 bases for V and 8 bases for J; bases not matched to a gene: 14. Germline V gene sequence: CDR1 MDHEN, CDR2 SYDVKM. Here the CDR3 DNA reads TGTGCCAGCAGTTCTCCGGGACAGGGGGCGAGAAGGGAGGGCTACACCTTC. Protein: CASSSPGQGARREGYTF.

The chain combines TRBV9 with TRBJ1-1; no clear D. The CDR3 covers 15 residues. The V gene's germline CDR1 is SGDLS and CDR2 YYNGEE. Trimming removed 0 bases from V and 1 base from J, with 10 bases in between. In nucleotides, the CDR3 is TGTGCCAGCAGCGTAGTTGGGCGAAAGAACACTGAAGCTTTCTTT. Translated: CASSVVGRKNTEAFF.